This paragraph covers one T cell receptor beta chain sequence. Its specificity is not known. Generated by immunoSEQ multiplex PCR, the TCRdb table keeps only in-frame clones and is missing some. Among some 2,100,000 clones listed, nearly 97% were seen once. These data come from a study of shared clonotypes between healthy human individuals. Study-level background: A donor's plate count was three for CD4 naive and three for CD4 memory; CD8 naive had two and CD8 memory one. The study's findings and limits: Having only a few donors restricted how much genetic and exposure-history diversity was captured. Read depth was anticipated to influence clonotype sharing among donors.

This CDR3 has 15 amino acids. V was cut by 0 bases and J by 4 bases, with 12 bases left in between. Germline V gene sequence: CDR1 GTSNPN, CDR2 SVGIG (reference sequence). The genes are TRBV30 and TRBJ1-4, with TRBD1 as a possible D gene (5 bases). The sequencing input was naive CD4+ T cells sorted from blood. Subset given: CD45RA+ positively selected. The TCR comes from a man aged 18-30 years in good health. In nucleotides, the CDR3 is TGTGCCTGGAGTGTGGCTACAGGCGTTAATGAAAAACTGTTTTTT. It is translated as CAWSVATGVNEKLFF.